The 7 T cell receptor beta chains presented below share a single source sample, sequenced in a study of blood T cell repertoires in COVID-19 (dated by TCRdb to about 2020). The library was built by means of the immunoSEQ multiplex PCR assay. Imported from immuneACCESS, the table was reduced by TCRdb to in-frame sequences with V and J called. These copies leave out some clones; in studies compared against another copy, an unresolved V gene accounts for under half, and the cause of the remainder is not known. The sample table contains 300,000 to 400,000 clones; only one count was recorded for 90% of them. Approximately 4.1% of the sample is taken by the ten largest. Sequenced input: PBMCs or T cells enriched from blood (not recorded which). These TCRs come from a woman aged 30 to 39 who had been exposed to COVID-19.

The chain couples TRBV7-8 to TRBJ1-4; D not certain. The V end was cut by 2 bases, the J end by 3 bases, with 13 bases between. Germline V lookup: CDR1 SGHVS, CDR2 FQNEAQ. CDR3 size: 16 residues. CDR3 protein: CASSLFTQEPNEKLFF. The CDR3 DNA reads as TGTGCCAGCAGCTTATTTACCCAGGAACCTAATGAAAAACTGTTTTTT.

This clone came up once. This sequence joins TRBV10-3 and TRBJ2-2; TRBD1 matches 9 bases. CDR3 size: 15 residues. J was trimmed by 2 bases and V by 6 bases; bases with no gene match: 4. CDR1 is ENHRY, CDR2 SYGVKD, per germline. Here the CDR3 DNA reads TGTGCCATCAGACCGGGACAGGGAAACACCGGGGAGCTGTTTTTT. Its translation: CAIRPGQGNTGELFF.

This chain's CDR3 is CATSDLKGRGRITEAFF. CDR3 DNA: TGTGCCACCAGTGATTTGAAGGGCAGGGGGCGGATCACTGAAGCTTTCTTT. The chain is built from TRBV24-1 and TRBJ1-1; 8 nucleotides line up with TRBD1. The V and J ends lost 0 bases and 4 bases, in that order; junction bases with no gene match: 9. The CDR3 extends over 17 amino acids. Germline CDR1 is KGHDR and CDR2 is SFDVKD.

This clone was observed a handful of times. The chain recombines TRBV11-2 with TRBJ2-7; D is unresolved. The V and J ends lost 0 bases and 8 bases respectively, with 11 bases between them. The CDR3 length is 13 residues. Germline assignment: CDR1 SGHAT and CDR2 FQNNGV. The CDR3 is CASSLDLYAKQYF. DNA for the CDR3: TGTGCCAGCAGCTTAGACCTCTACGCCAAGCAGTACTTC.

This clone was recorded a few times. This sequence joins TRBV15 and TRBJ1-5, with a possible D match to TRBD1 (5 bases). The CDR3 is 18 amino acids. Trimming stripped 1 base from V and 2 bases from J, with 18 bases between. Germline assignment: CDR1 LNHNV and CDR2 YYDKDF (reference sequence). In DNA, the CDR3 is TGTGCCACCAGCAGAGGACAGACGGCCCCTCTACGCAATCAGCCCCAGCATTTT. Its protein is CATSRGQTAPLRNQPQHF.

The rearrangement joins TRBV9 to TRBJ2-1; TRBD2 aligns across 8 bases. The CDR3 is 14 residues long. The germline CDR1 and CDR2 sequences are SGDLS and YYNGEE. The V and J ends lost 1 base and 6 bases, in that order; junction bases with no gene match: 3. CDR3 residues: CASSVSSGSNEQFF. CDR3 DNA sequence: TGTGCCAGCAGCGTATCTAGCGGGTCCAATGAGCAGTTCTTC.

As DNA, the CDR3 is TGTGCCAGCAGCTCGGACAGGGGGATTCGGGAGACCCAGTACTTC. This codes for CASSSDRGIRETQYF. The chain couples TRBV5-4 to TRBJ2-5, with 10 bases aligning to TRBD1. CDR1 is SGHNT and CDR2 is YYREEE in the germline V gene (reference sequence). The CDR3 consists of 15 residues. V gave up 3 bases and J gave up 5 bases; unmatched junction bases: 7.